A single sample is the source of the 23 T cell receptor beta chains below, sequenced in a study of blood T cell repertoires in COVID-19. Libraries were prepared by immunoSEQ multiplex PCR; TCRdb keeps only in-frame clonotypes and omits some of them. The data show 100,000 to 120,000 clones, approximately 81% seen once. Sequencing was carried out using peripheral blood. These receptors all stem from a human donor in a cohort sampled during active COVID-19.

This clone was seen only a few times. This rearrangement joins TRBV5-1 to TRBJ1-2; maybe TRBD1 (5 bases). Germline CDR1 and CDR2: SGHRS and YFSETQ. The germline V and J ends were trimmed by 2 bases and 8 bases, with 13 bases remaining between them. There are 13 residues in the CDR3. The CDR3 DNA follows: TGCGCCAGCAGCTTATCGGGGGTGGGCGGCTACACCTTC. It encodes CASSLSGVGGYTF. The full variable domain, its missing parts supplied by reference TRBV5-1 and TRBJ1-2, is KAGVTQTPRYLIKTRGQQVTLSCSPISGHRSVSWYQQTPGQGLQFLFEYFSETQRNKGNFPGRFSGRQFSNSRSEMNVSTLELGDSALYLCASSLSGVGGYTFGSGTRLTVV.

The chain couples TRBV5-1 to TRBJ1-1; D remains unclear. This CDR3 spans 14 amino acids. Trimming shortened V by 0 bases and J by 4 bases, and 10 bases separated the two germline ends. Germline CDR1 is SGHRS and CDR2 is YFSETQ. CDR3 in DNA: TGCGCCAGCAGCTTGGCACGGGTAGGCACTGAAGCTTTCTTT. Amino acid sequence: CASSLARVGTEAFF.

The chain uses TRBV27 and TRBJ1-1, with a possible D match to TRBD1 (5 bases). From germline, CDR1 is MNHEY and CDR2 SMNVEV (reference sequence). CDR3 length: 16 amino acids. The ends were cut back, 2 bases at V and 5 bases at J, with 18 bases in the middle. CDR3 nucleotides: TGTGCCAGCAGTTTAGGGGCGCGGGGGGGGAGGACTGAAGCTTTCTTT. This gives the protein CASSLGARGGRTEAFF.

The chain employs TRBV18 and TRBJ2-7; the match to TRBD1 covers 8 bases. Germline-derived CDR1 and CDR2 are KGHSH and LQKENI. The CDR3 is 14 residues long. V shed 3 bases and J 2 bases; nucleotides not matched to a gene: 3. CDR3 in amino acids: CASSPARGPYEQYF. The DNA of the CDR3 is TGTGCCAGCTCACCCGCCAGGGGGCCCTACGAGCAGTACTTC.

Ten or more counts support this clone. This chain joins TRBV7-9 and TRBJ1-6, with D possibly matching TRBD1 (6 bases). There are 16 residues in the CDR3. The ends were cut back, 1 base at V and 7 bases at J, with 14 bases in the middle. In germline, CDR1 is SEHNR, CDR2 FQNEAQ (reference sequence). The CDR3 DNA reads as TGTGCCAGCAGCTTAGTTTCCGGGACACCGAATTCACCCCTCCACTTT. Translation: CASSLVSGTPNSPLHF.

The chain carries TRBV2 and TRBJ2-5, with 9 bases that match TRBD2. CDR1 is SNHLY and CDR2 is FYNNEI in the germline V gene. Trimming at V came to 7 bases and at J to 2 bases, leaving 5 bases not matched to a gene. The CDR3 has 14 amino acids. The CDR3 here is CASTRTSAQETQYF. CDR3 coding DNA: TGTGCCAGCACCAGGACTAGCGCACAAGAGACCCAGTACTTC.

On this clone itself: The sample has other DNA sequences that encode this CDR3 too. This sequence joins TRBV6-5 and TRBJ1-1; tentatively, D is TRBD1 (6 bases). CDR3 size: 12 residues. Germline V CDR1 and CDR2: MNHEY, SVGAGI. V dropped 3 bases and J dropped 8 bases, with 10 bases sitting between them. The CDR3 is CASSYLTGEAFF. The CDR3 DNA is TGTGCCAGCAGTTATTTGACAGGAGAAGCTTTCTTT.

This chain connects TRBV28 to TRBJ2-7; 11 positions agree with TRBD1. Trimming at V came to 2 bases and at J to 3 bases, leaving 6 bases not matched to a gene. The CDR3 spans 16 residues. Per the germline V gene, CDR1 is MDHEN and CDR2 is SYDVKM. The CDR3 DNA sequence: TGTGCCAGCAGTTTAGTTGGGGGACAGGGGGACTACGAGCAGTACTTC. Its translation is CASSLVGGQGDYEQYF.

This chain connects TRBV5-1 to TRBJ1-6; D may be TRBD1 (5 bases). Trimming removed 0 bases from V and 8 bases from J, with 12 bases in between. The CDR3 contains 15 residues. CDR1 SGHRS and CDR2 YFSETQ come from the germline V gene. As DNA, the CDR3 is TGCGCCAGCAGCTTGGGTGCAGGGTATGATTCACCCCTCCACTTT. Translating it yields CASSLGAGYDSPLHF.

This sequence joins TRBV6-5 and TRBJ2-7; unclear D gene. The CDR3 consists of 14 residues. CDR1 MNHEY and CDR2 SVGAGI come from the germline V gene. With 0 bases removed from V and 4 bases from J, the gap between germline ends came to 10 bases. For the CDR3, the DNA is TGTGCCAGCAGTTACTCGTGGTCGGGTTACGAGCAGTACTTC. Translated, it gives CASSYSWSGYEQYF.

The chain uses TRBV7-3 and TRBJ2-1; 16 nucleotides agree with TRBD2. With 5 bases clipped from V and 9 bases from J, the junction kept 7 bases outside the gene matches. The CDR3 spans 16 residues. Germline CDR1 reads SGHTA; CDR2 reads FQGTGA. The CDR3 is CASSLGLAGGLTEQFF. CDR3 sequence (DNA): TGTGCCAGCAGCCTGGGACTAGCGGGGGGGCTTACTGAGCAGTTCTTC.

This sequence joins TRBV18 and TRBJ2-1, with 12 bases lining up with TRBD2. J lost 2 bases, V lost 3 bases, and 8 bases had no gene match. The CDR3 sequence is 18 residues long. Per the germline V gene, CDR1 is KGHSH and CDR2 is LQKENI. Here the CDR3 DNA reads TGTGCCAGCTCACCTGCGCCGGCTAGCGGGGGGGCCTACAATGAGCAGTTCTTC. It yields the protein CASSPAPASGGAYNEQFF.

The chain couples TRBV29-1 to TRBJ1-3; D is possibly TRBD1 (6 bases). The V gene's germline CDR1 is SQVTM and CDR2 ANQGSEA. The V gene lost 5 bases and the J gene lost 4 bases, with 15 bases spanning the gap. The CDR3 is 14 residues long. The CDR3 DNA is TGCAGCGTTTTTTCGGCAGGGGTGGGAAACACCATATATTTT. Encoded protein: CSVFSAGVGNTIYF.

The chain couples TRBV11-1 to TRBJ1-5; 7 positions agree with TRBD1. Germline CDR1 reads SGHAT; CDR2 reads FQDESV (reference sequence). V was clipped by 5 bases and J by 5 bases; unmatched bases: 9. The CDR3 has 15 amino acids. CDR3 amino acids: CASSPRDSGYQPQHF. The CDR3 region has the DNA TGTGCCAGCAGCCCACGGGACAGCGGGTATCAGCCCCAGCATTTT.

A few counts support this clone. The chain recombines TRBV2 with TRBJ2-3, with D uncertain. Germline assignment: CDR1 SNHLY and CDR2 FYNNEI. Trimming shortened V by 7 bases and J by 1 base, and 12 bases separated the two germline ends. CDR3 size: 14 residues. The CDR3 loop reads CASKPGLGTDTQYF. CDR3 in DNA: TGTGCCAGCAAGCCGGGTCTCGGCACAGATACGCAGTATTTT.

The chain carries TRBV7-8 and TRBJ1-2; 10 bases are shared with TRBD1. The germline CDR1 and CDR2 sequences are SGHVS and FQNEAQ. This CDR3 region has 13 residues. V lost 5 bases, J lost 8 bases, and 5 bases stayed unmatched. Written as DNA, the CDR3 is TGTGCCAGCAGCCCTCGACAGGGGGCGGGCTACACCTTC. Encoded protein: CASSPRQGAGYTF.

V and J are TRBV3-1 (or the pseudogene TRBV3-2) and TRBJ2-1, with 10 nucleotides matching TRBD2. V shed 0 bases and J 5 bases; nucleotides not matched to a gene: 4. The CDR3 runs 16 residues. Germline assignment: CDR1 LGHDT and CDR2 YNNKEL (reference sequence). The CDR3 region has the DNA TGTGCCAGCAGCCAAGATCTACTAGCGGGGAACAATGAGCAGTTCTTC. Translation: CASSQDLLAGNNEQFF.

V usage is TRBV6-6 and J usage is TRBJ1-2; D may be TRBD1 (6 bases). V lost 5 bases and J lost 1, with 11 bases in between. The CDR3 is 14 residues long. Germline-derived CDR1 and CDR2 are MNHNY and SVGAGI (reference sequence). The CDR3: CASSPDRYNYGYTF. In DNA form, the CDR3 reads TGTGCCAGCAGTCCGGACAGATATAACTATGGCTACACCTTC.

The CDR3 loop is CASSEGGRANQPQHF. Written as DNA, the CDR3 is TGCGCCAGCTCGGAGGGGGGGCGGGCTAATCAGCCCCAGCATTTT. V and J are TRBV5-1 and TRBJ1-5, with a weak D call TRBD1 (6 bases). Trimming cost V 7 bases and J 4 bases, with 18 bases left between them. CDR3 length equals 15 residues. Germline CDR1 SGHRS, CDR2 YFSETQ.

The rearrangement uses TRBV28 and TRBJ1-3; D is ambiguous. This CDR3 is 15 amino acids long. The V end lost 5 bases, the J end lost 0 bases, and 11 bases lay between the germline ends. From germline, CDR1 is MDHEN and CDR2 SYDVKM. CDR3 coding DNA: TGTGCCAGCAGTCTGCAGGTCGTCTCTGGAAACACCATATATTTT. Translation gives CASSLQVVSGNTIYF.

This clone has only a few counts. The V gene is TRBV27, the J gene TRBJ2-2, with TRBD1 identical over 9 bases. V lost 6 bases, J lost 6 bases, and 8 bases stayed unmatched. Germline loops: CDR1 MNHEY, CDR2 SMNVEV (reference sequence). This CDR3 has 15 amino acids. The CDR3 loop is CASSTGGVRAGELFF. In nucleotides, the CDR3 is TGTGCCAGCAGCACAGGGGGCGTAAGGGCCGGGGAGCTGTTTTTT.

The chain links TRBV25-1 to TRBJ2-4; the match to TRBD2 covers 7 bases. V was clipped by 4 bases and J by 0 bases; unmatched bases: 3. CDR1 and CDR2 from the germline V gene are MGHDK and SYGVNS. The length of the CDR3 is 15 residues. DNA of the CDR3: TGTGCCAGCAGTGGGACTAGTCTAGCCAAAAACATTCAGTACTTC. Translation: CASSGTSLAKNIQYF.

The chain carries TRBV21-1 and TRBJ1-6; TRBD1 reflects the table's D call only, with no check against the DNA. TRBV21-1 is given as a pseudogene. CDR3 length equals 15 residues. The CDR3 nucleotides are TGTGCCAGCAGCCAGCCGGCAGGGGGCCGATCACCCCTCCACTTT. Protein: CASSQPAGGRSPLHF.